This T cell receptor beta chain emerged from a study of T-cell memory formation after mild COVID-19. Sample barcodes and UMIs were carried by the TCR alpha and TCR beta cDNA libraries that 5'RACE generated with constant-segment primers. Each CDR3 protein gets one entry after TCRdb re-called the 5' RACE reads with MiXCR. In the table there are some 440,000 distinct CDR3 sequences, about 23% of which are singletons. V gave up 1 base and J gave up 5 bases, with 7 bases separating them. CDR3 length equals 13 residues. Germline CDR1 reads LGHNA; CDR2 reads YNFKEQ. As to this clonotype: Its specificity is not known.

Study-wide points: CD4+ clones that contracted lay mainly in CM and EM; CD8+ ones lay in EMRA. Day 15 to 85 contracting clones showed balanced CD4/CD8; day 15 to 37 expanders favored CD4+. Some responding clones appeared in pre-infection memory, suggesting cross-reactive memory joined.

The TCR comes from an adult woman who had mild COVID-19 (a few samples of this study predate the infection). Cell type and time point are not known. The sequencing sample was made of PBMCs or a T cell subset sorted from them (not recorded which). V gene TRBV4-2 combines with J gene TRBJ2-3; D not certain. The CDR3 DNA sequence: TGTGCCAGCAGCCAAGTCGTCGGAGATACGCAGTATTTT. Encoded protein: CASSQVVGDTQYF.